These T cell receptor beta chains were read from a single sample in a study of T cell changes during pregnancy in multiple sclerosis. Method: immunoSEQ multiplex PCR; TCRdb's copy keeps in-frame clones and lacks some. The sample lists approximately 41,000 clones, roughly 92% occurring once. The sequencing used CD4+ T cells from peripheral blood mononuclear cells, collected in the first trimester of pregnancy. The receptors were sampled from a female donor with multiple sclerosis, enrolled in a pregnancy study. Both conserved end residues are part of each CDR3. Fields, in order: D gene, clone size, V gene, J gene, CDR3 DNA, CDR3 protein. D genes are given only for firm matches. Clone size is not always given. Where it is, it says once, few, many or a class for expanded clones.

>.|.|TRBV5-8|TRBJ2-6
TGTGCCAGCAGCGTAGGTAGGGGCTCTGGGGCCAACGTCCTGACTTTC
CASSVGRGSGANVLTF
>.|once|TRBV19|TRBJ2-1
TGTGCCAGTAGTATATACGGCAGGCAGAGCTCCTACAATGAGCAGTTCTTC
CASSIYGRQSSYNEQFF
>TRBD1|few|TRBV14|TRBJ1-1
TGTGCCAGCAGCCCTTTCAAGACAGGGGCAGGACAATCCCTGAACACTGAAGCTTTCTTT
CASSPFKTGAGQSLNTEAFF
>.|.|TRBV19|TRBJ2-7
TGTGCCAGTAGTATAGCGAGATCCACCTCCTACGAGCAGTACTTC
CASSIARSTSYEQYF
>.|.|TRBV5-1|TRBJ2-1
TGCGCCAGCAGCACTGGAGGAGGTGGGAATGAGCAGTTCTTC
CASSTGGGGNEQFF
>TRBD1|.|TRBV27|TRBJ2-5
TGTGCCAGCAGTTTATCGGGTCGGGACAGGGTTGTTGTAGCGACCCAGTACTTC
CASSLSGRDRVVVATQYF
>.|.|TRBV5-1|TRBJ2-3
TGCGCCAGCAGCTTGGGACAGCCGAACACAGATACGCAGTATTTT
CASSLGQPNTDTQYF
>TRBD2|.|TRBV14|TRBJ2-2
TGTGCCAGCAGCCAAGAGGGGCTAGCGGGATGGAACACCGGGGAGCTGTTTTTT
CASSQEGLAGWNTGELFF
>TRBD2|.|TRBV5-1|TRBJ2-7
TGCGCCAGCAGTCTCGGGACTAGCGGACCCTACGAGCAGTACTTC
CASSLGTSGPYEQYF
>.|.|TRBV12-2|TRBJ2-7
TGTGCAAGTCGCTTGAGTATCCCCAAGAAATACGAGCAGTACTTC
CASRLSIPKKYEQYF
>.|.|TRBV30|TRBJ1-3
TGTGCCTGGAGTGTACAGAGCCACTCTGGAAACACCATATATTTT
CAWSVQSHSGNTIYF
>TRBD2|.|TRBV19|TRBJ2-4
TGTGCCAGTAGTCGCGGCGGGGGGAACATTCAGTACTTC
CASSRGGGNIQYF
>.|.|TRBV29-1|TRBJ2-5
TGCAGCGTTGCCCCGAGCACTATGCTGCGTGAGACCCAGTACTTC
CSVAPSTMLRETQYF
>.|.|TRBV5-4|TRBJ1-1
TGTGCCGGAAGACGGGCCGAGGGTTATCGATCGCGGAACACTGAAGCTTTCTTT
CAGRRAEGYRSRNTEAFF
>.|.|TRBV19|TRBJ2-3
TGTGCCAGTAGGCAAATAGGGGGTTCTAGCACAGATACGCAGTATTTT
CASRQIGGSSTDTQYF
>TRBD2|.|TRBV27|TRBJ2-1
TGTGCCAGCAGTTTATTTGGGACTAGCGGGAGAAACTCCTACAATGAGCAGTTCTTC
CASSLFGTSGRNSYNEQFF
>.|.|TRBV5-1|TRBJ2-7
TGCGCCAGCAACTTGGGTATGACAGGCCGCTCCTACGAGCAGTACTTC
CASNLGMTGRSYEQYF
>TRBD2|.|TRBV6-5|TRBJ2-7
TGTGCCAGCAGTTACGGCGGGAGGGTACACGAGCAGTACTTC
CASSYGGRVHEQYF
>.|.|TRBV7-2|TRBJ2-5
TGTGCCAGCAGTATTCAGGCATCAGTGGGAGAGACCCAGTACTTC
CASSIQASVGETQYF
>.|.|TRBV27|TRBJ1-2
TGTGCCAGCAGTTTTCAGGGTTCGCGTGGCTACACCTTC
CASSFQGSRGYTF
>.|.|TRBV19|TRBJ2-5
TGTGCCAGTAGTATAGTTAGTAGCGGCGGCGACCAAGAGACCCAGTACTTC
CASSIVSSGGDQETQYF
>TRBD2|once|TRBV7-6|TRBJ2-1
TGTGCCAGCAGCTGGACTAGCGGGAGATATGACAATGAGCAGTTCTTC
CASSWTSGRYDNEQFF
>.|.|TRBV7-2|TRBJ2-4
TGTGCCAGCAGCTTAGCAACAGCCCTAGCCAAAAACATTCAGTACTTC
CASSLATALAKNIQYF
>.|.|TRBV29-1|TRBJ2-1
TGCAGCGTTGCCCCATACAATGAGCAGTTCTTC
CSVAPYNEQFF
>TRBD1|.|TRBV18|TRBJ2-7
TGTGCCAGCTCGTATCAACAGGGGACAGGGTCCCACGAGCAGTACTTC
CASSYQQGTGSHEQYF
>.|.|TRBV28|TRBJ2-7
TGTGCCAGCAGTTTATTAACTGGAGGGCAGTACTTC
CASSLLTGGQYF
>TRBD2|.|TRBV4-3|TRBJ2-2
TGCGCCAGCAGTCGACTAGCGGGAGCGACGAAAGGGGAGCTGTTTTTT
CASSRLAGATKGELFF
>TRBD1|.|TRBV4-1|TRBJ2-5
TGCGCCAGCAGCCAGGCCCCCGGGACAGCCCTATCTTCTCAAGAGACCCAGTACTTC
CASSQAPGTALSSQETQYF
>.|.|TRBV5-1|TRBJ2-5
TGCGCCAGCAGACCGGGACAAGAGACCCAGTACTTC
CASRPGQETQYF
>.|.|TRBV5-1|TRBJ2-7
TGCGCCAGCAACGACGGAGGGGTACAATACGAGCAGTACTTC
CASNDGGVQYEQYF
>.|.|TRBV28|TRBJ1-2
TGTGCCAGCAGTTCGGTAGGGGTCGGCTACACCTTC
CASSSVGVGYTF
>TRBD2|.|TRBV5-1|TRBJ2-1
TGCGCCAGCAGCTTGGGGCTAGCGGTATACAGCAATGAGCAGTTCTTC
CASSLGLAVYSNEQFF
>.|.|TRBV7-9|TRBJ2-7
TGTGCCAGCAGCTTAGACTTTTTGCACGAGCAGTACTTC
CASSLDFLHEQYF
>.|.|TRBV5-1|TRBJ2-1
TGCGCCAGCGGACGGGGGAATGAGCAGTTCTTC
CASGRGNEQFF
>TRBD2|.|TRBV6-5|TRBJ2-7
TGTGCCAGCAGTTACGGAAGCGGGAGCCAGTACTTC
CASSYGSGSQYF
>.|.|TRBV7-9|TRBJ1-4
TGTGCCAGCAGCTTAGCGGGGCCCACAACTAATGAAAAACTGTTTTTT
CASSLAGPTTNEKLFF
>TRBD1|.|TRBV6-5|TRBJ2-7
TGTGCCAGCAGTCACGGGGACAGGGGTGGGCAGTACTTC
CASSHGDRGGQYF
>.|.|TRBV28|TRBJ2-7
TGTGCCAGCAGTTTAGAGGTCCGGCTATACGAGCAGTACTTC
CASSLEVRLYEQYF
>TRBD2|.|TRBV5-1|TRBJ2-1
TGCGCCAGCGGCTTAACTAGCGGGACTTACAATGAGCAGTTCTTC
CASGLTSGTYNEQFF
>.|.|TRBV5-1|TRBJ2-3
TGCGCCAGCAGTCCGGGACAATTTTCTAGCACAGATACGCAGTATTTT
CASSPGQFSSTDTQYF
>TRBD2|.|TRBV5-4|TRBJ2-1
TGTGCCAGCAGCCTAGGACTAGCGGGAGGAGTGCACGATGAGCAGTTCTTC
CASSLGLAGGVHDEQFF
>.|.|TRBV28|TRBJ1-1
TGTGCCAGCAGTTTAAGGTTGACCAGGGACACTGAAGCTTTCTTT
CASSLRLTRDTEAFF
>TRBD2|once|TRBV4-3|TRBJ2-5
TGCGCCAGCAGCCCACCTTGGACTAGCGGGAGGGATAGGGTCGAGGAGACCCAGTACTTC
CASSPPWTSGRDRVEETQYF
>.|.|TRBV29-1|TRBJ2-7
TGCAGCGTTTCTAGCCCGTACGAGCAGTACTTC
CSVSSPYEQYF
>TRBD1|.|TRBV27|TRBJ1-5
TGTGCCAGCAGTTCACAGACAGGGGGCGAAGATCAGCCCCAGCATTTT
CASSSQTGGEDQPQHF
>.|.|TRBV29-1|TRBJ2-7
TGCAGCGTTGAAAGAGGAGGCGAGCAGTACTTC
CSVERGGEQYF
>.|.|TRBV28|TRBJ2-1
TGTGCCAGCAGTTTAGGGGCTACCTACAATGAGCAGTTCTTC
CASSLGATYNEQFF
>.|.|TRBV27|TRBJ1-1
TGTGCCAGCACCCCACTCCAGGGAGGTGGGGCTGAAGCTTTCTTT
CASTPLQGGGAEAFF
>.|.|TRBV6-6|TRBJ1-5
TGTGCCAGCAGTTTACTCGACAATCAGCCCCAGCATTTT
CASSLLDNQPQHF
>.|few|TRBV6-6|TRBJ1-1
TGTGCCAGCAGTTACTCGGGCAGACCTGAAGCTTTCTTT
CASSYSGRPEAFF